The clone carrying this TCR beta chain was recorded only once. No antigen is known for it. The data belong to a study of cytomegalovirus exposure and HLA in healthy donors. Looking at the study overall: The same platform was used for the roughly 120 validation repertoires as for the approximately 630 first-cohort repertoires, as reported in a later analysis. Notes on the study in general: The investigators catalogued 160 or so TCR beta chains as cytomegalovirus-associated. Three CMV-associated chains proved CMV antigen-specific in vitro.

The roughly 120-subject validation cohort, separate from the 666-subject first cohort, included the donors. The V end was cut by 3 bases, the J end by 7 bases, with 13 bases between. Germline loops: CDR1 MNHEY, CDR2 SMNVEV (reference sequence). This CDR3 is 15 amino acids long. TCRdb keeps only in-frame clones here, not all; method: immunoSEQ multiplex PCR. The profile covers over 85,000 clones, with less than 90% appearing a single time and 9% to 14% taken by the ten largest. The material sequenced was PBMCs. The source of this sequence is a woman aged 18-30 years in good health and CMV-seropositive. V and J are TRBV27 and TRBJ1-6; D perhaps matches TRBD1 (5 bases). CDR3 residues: CASSFPGLKNSPLHF. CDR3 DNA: TGTGCCAGCAGTTTTCCGGGACTGAAAAATTCACCCCTCCACTTT.